This T cell receptor (beta chain) was profiled in a study of cytotoxic CD8 clonotypes in ibrutinib-treated CLL. On the study more broadly: 11 relapsed/refractory, roughly 15 treatment-naive; 17 IGHV unmutated. Partial response was seen in approximately 24 patients and complete response in 2; after median approximately 68 months, approximately 14 stayed remitted, some 12 progressed.

TCRdb keeps only in-frame clones here, not all; method: immunoSEQ multiplex PCR. The sample contains nearly 300,000 clones, around 76% of which appear only once. This sequence originates from a human donor with chronic lymphocytic leukemia. The specimen was PBMCs, collected at disease progression, from a patient treated with ibrutinib.

In DNA form, the CDR3 reads TGTGCCAGCAGCTTAGATCGGGGGGGGCAGTACGAGCAGTACTTC. It encodes CASSLDRGGQYEQYF. The chain carries TRBV7-2 and TRBJ2-7, with 8 bases identical to TRBD2. The V segment lost 1 base and the J segment 4 bases; nucleotides outside the gene matches: 6. CDR3 length: 15 residues. CDR1 and CDR2 (germline): SGHTA, FQGNSA.